Listed here is a single TCR beta chain. Study processing details: Estimation of nucleated cell counts relied on the amplification of reference gene primers. Clones were sequenced by immunoSEQ multiplex PCR, and TCRdb holds only the in-frame ones, with some missing. That table gives V, J and clone size, and the DNA gave D and trimming. The sample carries approximately 110,000 clones, over 65% recorded once. The entry originates in a study of blood T cell repertoires in COVID-19. Study-wide background: From T cells, B-cell-depleted T cells, or PBMCs came the material, which was cDNA or gDNA.

This CDR3 has 16 amino acids. Germline-derived CDR1 and CDR2 are SGHKS and YYEKEE (reference sequence). The ends lost 4 bases at V and 0 bases at J; junction bases unmatched: 9. The sequenced sample consisted of peripheral blood. The receptor was derived from a woman aged 60-70 years with acute or convalescent COVID-19. The gene calls are TRBV5-5 and TRBJ1-2; 7 nucleotides match TRBD1. The CDR3: CASSPGQVVPNYGYTF. CDR3 sequence (DNA): TGTGCCAGCAGCCCCGGACAGGTCGTCCCTAACTATGGCTACACCTTC.